Listed below are T cell receptor beta chains from one sample, sequenced in a study of T cell responses to AZD1222 COVID-19 vaccine. TCRdb keeps only in-frame clones here, not all; method: immunoSEQ multiplex PCR. Among 100,000 to 150,000 clones listed, 92% were seen once. Sample: peripheral blood, taken on day 0 of AZD1222 vaccination. Source of these receptors: an adult in good health. Both conserved end residues are part of each CDR3. D genes are given only for firm matches. Rows may omit the clone size; those that give it use once, few, many or a size class.

v_call: TRBV18
d_call: .
j_call: TRBJ1-6
clone_size: .
cdr3_aa: CASTQNEGWNSPLHF
cdr3_nt: TGTGCCAGCACACAGAATGAGGGGTGGAATTCACCCCTCCACTTT

v_call: TRBV9
d_call: .
j_call: TRBJ1-3
clone_size: .
cdr3_aa: CAIKTLKKGLSGNTIYF
cdr3_nt: TGTGCCATCAAAACCCTCAAGAAGGGGCTCTCTGGAAACACCATATATTTT

v_call: TRBV3-1/TRBV3-2
d_call: .
j_call: TRBJ1-2
clone_size: .
cdr3_aa: CASSISGSGYTF
cdr3_nt: TGTGCCAGCAGTATTTCTGGCAGTGGCTACACCTTC

v_call: TRBV7-6
d_call: TRBD1
j_call: TRBJ1-3
clone_size: .
cdr3_aa: CASSSTGLGNTIYF
cdr3_nt: TGTGCCAGCAGCTCGACAGGGCTCGGAAACACCATATATTTT

v_call: TRBV30
d_call: .
j_call: TRBJ1-2
clone_size: .
cdr3_aa: CAWSVQVGRSYGYTF
cdr3_nt: TGTGCCTGGAGTGTACAGGTGGGGAGGAGCTATGGCTACACCTTC

v_call: TRBV5-1
d_call: .
j_call: TRBJ1-1
clone_size: .
cdr3_aa: CASSLENVGDTEAFF
cdr3_nt: TGCGCCAGCAGCTTGGAGAATGTCGGGGACACTGAAGCTTTCTTT

v_call: TRBV29-1
d_call: TRBD1
j_call: TRBJ2-3
clone_size: .
cdr3_aa: CSVRTGWRTDTQYF
cdr3_nt: TGCAGCGTTCGGACAGGGTGGCGCACAGATACGCAGTATTTT

v_call: TRBV30
d_call: TRBD2
j_call: TRBJ2-3
clone_size: few
cdr3_aa: CAWSGLAGGPGSDTQYF
cdr3_nt: TGTGCCTGGAGTGGCCTAGCGGGAGGGCCCGGGTCAGATACGCAGTATTTT

v_call: TRBV6-6
d_call: .
j_call: TRBJ1-3
clone_size: .
cdr3_aa: CASSYFQGLSGNTIYF
cdr3_nt: TGTGCCAGCAGTTACTTTCAGGGTTTGTCAGGAAACACCATATATTTT

v_call: TRBV13
d_call: .
j_call: TRBJ2-1
clone_size: .
cdr3_aa: CASSSTSYNEQFF
cdr3_nt: TGTGCCAGCAGCTCGACAAGTTACAATGAGCAGTTCTTC

v_call: TRBV7-6
d_call: .
j_call: TRBJ1-6
clone_size: .
cdr3_aa: CASSLWRSPLHF
cdr3_nt: TGTGCCAGCAGCTTGTGGCGCTCACCCCTCCACTTT

v_call: TRBV4-1
d_call: .
j_call: TRBJ1-4
clone_size: .
cdr3_aa: CASSQIGDFEKLFF
cdr3_nt: TGCGCCAGCAGCCAAATCGGGGACTTTGAAAAACTGTTTTTT

v_call: TRBV6-5
d_call: TRBD1
j_call: TRBJ1-2
clone_size: .
cdr3_aa: CASRTGGYGYTF
cdr3_nt: TGTGCCAGCCGGACAGGGGGTTATGGCTACACCTTC

v_call: TRBV29-1
d_call: .
j_call: TRBJ1-1
clone_size: .
cdr3_aa: CSVVWGATEAFF
cdr3_nt: TGCAGCGTTGTGTGGGGGGCCACTGAAGCTTTCTTT

v_call: TRBV5-4
d_call: TRBD1
j_call: TRBJ1-5
clone_size: .
cdr3_aa: CASSRGQGAEQPQHF
cdr3_nt: TGTGCCAGCAGCCGAGGACAGGGGGCTGAACAGCCCCAGCATTTT

v_call: TRBV19
d_call: TRBD1
j_call: TRBJ2-7
clone_size: once
cdr3_aa: CASRPRGTATNEQYF
cdr3_nt: TGTGCCAGTAGACCCAGGGGGACAGCGACCAACGAGCAGTACTTC

v_call: TRBV14
d_call: TRBD2
j_call: TRBJ2-7
clone_size: .
cdr3_aa: CASSQTHFPGTSGWGPYEQYF
cdr3_nt: TGTGCCAGCAGCCAGACCCATTTTCCCGGGACTAGCGGCTGGGGCCCCTACGAGCAGTACTTC

v_call: TRBV9
d_call: TRBD1
j_call: TRBJ2-1
clone_size: .
cdr3_aa: CASSVAGTDNNEQFF
cdr3_nt: TGTGCCAGCAGCGTAGCCGGGACAGATAACAATGAGCAGTTCTTC

v_call: TRBV4-2
d_call: .
j_call: TRBJ2-3
clone_size: .
cdr3_aa: CASSLSGQPSTDTQYF
cdr3_nt: TGTGCCAGCAGCCTTAGTGGGCAGCCTAGCACAGATACGCAGTATTTT

v_call: TRBV5-1
d_call: .
j_call: TRBJ2-7
clone_size: .
cdr3_aa: CASSLRGVGYEQYF
cdr3_nt: TGCGCCAGCAGCTTGAGGGGAGTGGGCTACGAGCAGTACTTC

v_call: TRBV24-1
d_call: TRBD2
j_call: TRBJ2-1
clone_size: .
cdr3_aa: CATSDYALAGDEQFF
cdr3_nt: TGTGCCACCAGTGATTACGCACTAGCGGGAGATGAGCAGTTCTTC

v_call: TRBV19
d_call: .
j_call: TRBJ1-6
clone_size: .
cdr3_aa: CASREGISLNSPLHF
cdr3_nt: TGTGCCAGTAGGGAGGGGATAAGCTTGAATTCACCCCTCCACTTT

v_call: TRBV18
d_call: .
j_call: TRBJ2-1
clone_size: few
cdr3_aa: CASSTRPEEGDNEQFF
cdr3_nt: TGTGCCAGCTCAACCCGCCCGGAGGAGGGCGACAATGAGCAGTTCTTC